Listed below are T cell receptor beta chains from one sample, sequenced in a study of blood T cell repertoires in COVID-19. The repertoire was sequenced with immunoSEQ multiplex PCR; TCRdb's copy has only in-frame clones and lacks some. The sample lists 250,000 to 350,000 clones, approximately 90% occurring once. Specimen: PBMCs or T cells enriched from blood (not recorded which). All receptors come from a woman aged 25 to 39 who had recovered from COVID-19. Both conserved end residues are part of each CDR3. The order of the fields is D gene, clone size, J gene, V gene, CDR3 DNA, CDR3 protein. The D gene is left open where the match is weak. For some rows the clone size is stated as once, few or many, or as a class when expanded; others skip it.

D gene: TRBD1
clone size: NA
J gene: TRBJ2-2
V gene: TRBV18
CDR3 DNA: TGTGCCAGCTCACAGGACAGGGGTGTCGCCGGGGAGCTGTTTTTT
CDR3 protein: CASSQDRGVAGELFF

D gene: TRBD2
clone size: NA
J gene: TRBJ2-7
V gene: TRBV4-2
CDR3 DNA: TGTGCCAGCAGCCAAGAGCCTAGCGGTTCTGCGTCCGAGCAGTACTTC
CDR3 protein: CASSQEPSGSASEQYF

D gene: TRBD2
clone size: NA
J gene: TRBJ2-1
V gene: TRBV7-8
CDR3 DNA: TGTGCCAGCATTCCGGGACTAGCGGGGGGGCTTTCCTACAATGAGCAGTTCTTC
CDR3 protein: CASIPGLAGGLSYNEQFF

D gene: NA
clone size: NA
J gene: TRBJ1-1
V gene: TRBV19
CDR3 DNA: TGTGCCAGTAGTCTTGACCCCTGGAGGGCTTTCTTT
CDR3 protein: CASSLDPWRAFF

D gene: TRBD1
clone size: NA
J gene: TRBJ2-1
V gene: TRBV25-1
CDR3 DNA: TGTGCCAGCAGTGAACCCGGACAGGGGGCCGAATTTGAGCAGTTCTTC
CDR3 protein: CASSEPGQGAEFEQFF

D gene: TRBD1
clone size: few
J gene: TRBJ1-5
V gene: TRBV2
CDR3 DNA: TGTGCCAGCAGTGACCGGGACAGACATCAGCCCCAGCATTTT
CDR3 protein: CASSDRDRHQPQHF

D gene: TRBD1
clone size: NA
J gene: TRBJ1-5
V gene: TRBV24-1
CDR3 DNA: TGTGCCACCAGTGAAGCGGGGGCGGACAGGGGCTCGCTTCGAGGCAATCAGCCCCAGCATTTT
CDR3 protein: CATSEAGADRGSLRGNQPQHF

D gene: TRBD1
clone size: few
J gene: TRBJ1-1
V gene: TRBV6-5
CDR3 DNA: TGTGCCAGCAGAACGGACAGGGTTGGGACTGAAGCTTTCTTT
CDR3 protein: CASRTDRVGTEAFF

D gene: NA
clone size: NA
J gene: TRBJ1-6
V gene: TRBV9
CDR3 DNA: TGTGCCAGCAGCGTAGGGCCCAAAAGCTCCTATAATTCACCCCTCCACTTT
CDR3 protein: CASSVGPKSSYNSPLHF

D gene: TRBD1
clone size: NA
J gene: TRBJ1-5
V gene: TRBV27
CDR3 DNA: TGTGCCAGCAGTAGACAGGGGGCTGGCAATCAGCCCCAGCATTTT
CDR3 protein: CASSRQGAGNQPQHF

D gene: TRBD2
clone size: NA
J gene: TRBJ2-7
V gene: TRBV5-1
CDR3 DNA: TGCGCCAGCAGCTTGGGTAGCGGGGGTCCCTACGAGCAGTACTTC
CDR3 protein: CASSLGSGGPYEQYF

D gene: NA
clone size: NA
J gene: TRBJ2-2
V gene: TRBV10-1
CDR3 DNA: TGCGCCAGCAGTGAGAACCGGGACACCGGGGAGCTGTTTTTT
CDR3 protein: CASSENRDTGELFF

D gene: NA
clone size: NA
J gene: TRBJ1-2
V gene: TRBV18
CDR3 DNA: TGTGCCAGCTCATCGCAAGACAGAGCACACTCCGTCCAATTC
CDR3 protein: CASSSQDRAHSVQF

D gene: NA
clone size: NA
J gene: TRBJ2-6
V gene: TRBV12-3/TRBV12-4
CDR3 DNA: TGTGCCAGCAGCTCCCTCGTCCTGACTTTC
CDR3 protein: CASSSLVLTF

D gene: NA
clone size: few
J gene: TRBJ2-1
V gene: TRBV27
CDR3 DNA: TGTGCCAGCAGTTTGGACGCGGGGTGGAATGAGCAGTTCTTC
CDR3 protein: CASSLDAGWNEQFF

D gene: TRBD1
clone size: NA
J gene: TRBJ1-3
V gene: TRBV5-8
CDR3 DNA: TGTGCCAGCAGCTGGGACAGCAGCTCTGGAAACACCATATATTTT
CDR3 protein: CASSWDSSSGNTIYF

D gene: TRBD2
clone size: NA
J gene: TRBJ2-1
V gene: TRBV5-1
CDR3 DNA: TGCGCCAGCAGCACGGGACTAGCGGTTGGGGGTGAGCAGTTCTTC
CDR3 protein: CASSTGLAVGGEQFF

D gene: NA
clone size: NA
J gene: TRBJ1-5
V gene: TRBV28
CDR3 DNA: TGTGCCAGCAGTCCCCAGGAGGGCCTAGGGAATCAGCCCCAGCATTTT
CDR3 protein: CASSPQEGLGNQPQHF

D gene: NA
clone size: few
J gene: TRBJ2-1
V gene: TRBV20-1
CDR3 DNA: TGCAGTGCTCGTGGAGCCTACAATGAGCAGTTCTTC
CDR3 protein: CSARGAYNEQFF

D gene: NA
clone size: NA
J gene: TRBJ1-2
V gene: TRBV19
CDR3 DNA: TGTGCCAGTAGTATGTCGGGGTTATATGGCTACACCTTC
CDR3 protein: CASSMSGLYGYTF

D gene: NA
clone size: NA
J gene: TRBJ2-6
V gene: TRBV19
CDR3 DNA: TGTGCCAGTAGCCCATTGGGCCTTGGGGCCAACGTCCTGACTTTC
CDR3 protein: CASSPLGLGANVLTF

D gene: TRBD2
clone size: NA
J gene: TRBJ2-1
V gene: TRBV20-1
CDR3 DNA: TGCAGTGCTAGTCGCGGGAGCTCCTACAATGAGCAGTTCTTC
CDR3 protein: CSASRGSSYNEQFF

D gene: NA
clone size: NA
J gene: TRBJ2-1
V gene: TRBV5-4
CDR3 DNA: TGTGCCAGCAGCTTGGTCGGGGGGCTTAACAATGAGCAGTTCTTC
CDR3 protein: CASSLVGGLNNEQFF

D gene: NA
clone size: NA
J gene: TRBJ2-7
V gene: TRBV5-6
CDR3 DNA: TGTGCCAGCAGCCCGACAGGAGACGAGCAGTACTTC
CDR3 protein: CASSPTGDEQYF

D gene: TRBD2
clone size: NA
J gene: TRBJ2-5
V gene: TRBV6-5
CDR3 DNA: TGTGCCAGCGGGGGGGGGTCGTGGGAGACCCAGTACTTC
CDR3 protein: CASGGGSWETQYF

D gene: NA
clone size: NA
J gene: TRBJ1-2
V gene: TRBV5-1
CDR3 DNA: TGCGCCAGCAGCTCCGGACACCTTAACTATGGCTACACCTTC
CDR3 protein: CASSSGHLNYGYTF

D gene: TRBD1
clone size: NA
J gene: TRBJ1-1
V gene: TRBV2
CDR3 DNA: TGTGCCAGCAGTCCCCTCACAGGGGGCGCTTACACTGAAGCTTTCTTT
CDR3 protein: CASSPLTGGAYTEAFF

D gene: NA
clone size: NA
J gene: TRBJ1-2
V gene: TRBV9
CDR3 DNA: TGTGCCAGCAGCCTCACGACAGCCACCTATGGCTACACCTTC
CDR3 protein: CASSLTTATYGYTF

D gene: TRBD1
clone size: once
J gene: TRBJ1-6
V gene: TRBV7-3
CDR3 DNA: TGTGCCAGCAGCCGAGGGACAGGGCATAATTCACCCCTCCACTTT
CDR3 protein: CASSRGTGHNSPLHF

D gene: NA
clone size: NA
J gene: TRBJ1-2
V gene: TRBV6-5
CDR3 DNA: TGTGCCAGCAGTTCGACAGAGAATGGCTACACCTTC
CDR3 protein: CASSSTENGYTF

D gene: NA
clone size: NA
J gene: TRBJ2-7
V gene: TRBV11-2
CDR3 DNA: TGTGCCAGCAGCTTAGTGGGAAGCGGCCTCTACGAGCAGTACTTC
CDR3 protein: CASSLVGSGLYEQYF

D gene: NA
clone size: NA
J gene: TRBJ2-1
V gene: TRBV30
CDR3 DNA: TGTGCCTGGAGTGTACAGGGAATGACTGAGCAGTTCTTC
CDR3 protein: CAWSVQGMTEQFF

D gene: TRBD1
clone size: once
J gene: TRBJ1-4
V gene: TRBV9
CDR3 DNA: TGTGCCAGCAGCGTAGAGGCGACAGGGACTAATGAAAAACTGTTTTTT
CDR3 protein: CASSVEATGTNEKLFF

D gene: NA
clone size: NA
J gene: TRBJ1-6
V gene: TRBV27
CDR3 DNA: TGTGCCAGCAGTTTAGGGCGGGATTCACCCCTCCACTTT
CDR3 protein: CASSLGRDSPLHF

D gene: NA
clone size: once
J gene: TRBJ1-2
V gene: TRBV30
CDR3 DNA: TGTGCCTGGAGTGTTTATTTAGACTATGGCTACACCTTC
CDR3 protein: CAWSVYLDYGYTF

D gene: NA
clone size: once
J gene: TRBJ1-6
V gene: TRBV4-1
CDR3 DNA: TGCGCCAGCAGCCAGGGCCGAAGCTCCTATAATTCACCCCTCCACTTT
CDR3 protein: CASSQGRSSYNSPLHF

D gene: NA
clone size: NA
J gene: TRBJ2-7
V gene: TRBV7-2
CDR3 DNA: TGTGCCAGCAACCTACAGGGTCACGAGCAGTACTTC
CDR3 protein: CASNLQGHEQYF

D gene: NA
clone size: NA
J gene: TRBJ1-2
V gene: TRBV28
CDR3 DNA: TGTGCCAGCAGTTTGGGGCAGGGGAGAAGTGTAGGTGGCTACACCTTC
CDR3 protein: CASSLGQGRSVGGYTF

D gene: TRBD1
clone size: NA
J gene: TRBJ2-3
V gene: TRBV19
CDR3 DNA: TGTGCCAGCGGGACAGACCGCACAGATACGCAGTATTTT
CDR3 protein: CASGTDRTDTQYF

D gene: TRBD1
clone size: NA
J gene: TRBJ1-2
V gene: TRBV5-1
CDR3 DNA: TGCGCCAGCAGCTCGTTTCCAACAGGGGGCGTAGGCTACACCTTC
CDR3 protein: CASSSFPTGGVGYTF

D gene: TRBD1
clone size: NA
J gene: TRBJ1-5
V gene: TRBV30
CDR3 DNA: TGTGCCTGGAGTAGGCAGGGGGTACAGCCCCAGCATTTT
CDR3 protein: CAWSRQGVQPQHF

D gene: NA
clone size: NA
J gene: TRBJ2-7
V gene: TRBV4-2
CDR3 DNA: TGTGCCAGCAGCCAAGATCCTGTCTCCGAGCAGTACTTC
CDR3 protein: CASSQDPVSEQYF

D gene: NA
clone size: once
J gene: TRBJ2-1
V gene: TRBV5-1
CDR3 DNA: TGCGCCAGCAGCTTGGAAACAGGGTTTAGAGTTGGGAATGAGCAGTTCTTC
CDR3 protein: CASSLETGFRVGNEQFF

D gene: TRBD1
clone size: NA
J gene: TRBJ1-6
V gene: TRBV5-4
CDR3 DNA: TGTGCCAGCAGCTTGACCCGGGACAGCCGATTTCCTTATAATTCACCCCTCCACTTT
CDR3 protein: CASSLTRDSRFPYNSPLHF

D gene: NA
clone size: few
J gene: TRBJ1-1
V gene: TRBV6-1
CDR3 DNA: TGTGCCAGCAGTGAAGGTCTATGGAACACTGAAGCTTTCTTT
CDR3 protein: CASSEGLWNTEAFF

D gene: NA
clone size: NA
J gene: TRBJ1-2
V gene: TRBV9
CDR3 DNA: TGTGCCAGCAGCTCCGCGGCTGGGGGCTACACCTTC
CDR3 protein: CASSSAAGGYTF

D gene: TRBD1
clone size: NA
J gene: TRBJ1-1
V gene: TRBV7-9
CDR3 DNA: TGTGCCAGCAGCAATTGGGACAGGGGGGTTACTGAAGCTTTCTTT
CDR3 protein: CASSNWDRGVTEAFF

D gene: TRBD1
clone size: NA
J gene: TRBJ2-3
V gene: TRBV10-3
CDR3 DNA: TGTGCCATCAGTCAAATGGGACAGGCTAGCACAGATACGCAGTATTTT
CDR3 protein: CAISQMGQASTDTQYF

D gene: TRBD2
clone size: NA
J gene: TRBJ2-3
V gene: TRBV5-6
CDR3 DNA: TGTGCCAGCAGCTTGGTGTGGGGGGGGACAGATACGCAGTATTTT
CDR3 protein: CASSLVWGGTDTQYF

D gene: NA
clone size: NA
J gene: TRBJ2-7
V gene: TRBV19
CDR3 DNA: TGTGCCAGTAGTATGTTCCTCCAGGGGACCTACGAGCAGTACTTC
CDR3 protein: CASSMFLQGTYEQYF

D gene: TRBD1
clone size: once
J gene: TRBJ1-2
V gene: TRBV6-5
CDR3 DNA: TGTGCCAGCAGGGCAGGGGGCGTATATGGCTACACCTTC
CDR3 protein: CASRAGGVYGYTF

D gene: NA
clone size: NA
J gene: TRBJ1-2
V gene: TRBV29-1
CDR3 DNA: TGCAGCGTTGTCGTGGGAGGCAGGACCGGGGGCTACACCTTC
CDR3 protein: CSVVVGGRTGGYTF